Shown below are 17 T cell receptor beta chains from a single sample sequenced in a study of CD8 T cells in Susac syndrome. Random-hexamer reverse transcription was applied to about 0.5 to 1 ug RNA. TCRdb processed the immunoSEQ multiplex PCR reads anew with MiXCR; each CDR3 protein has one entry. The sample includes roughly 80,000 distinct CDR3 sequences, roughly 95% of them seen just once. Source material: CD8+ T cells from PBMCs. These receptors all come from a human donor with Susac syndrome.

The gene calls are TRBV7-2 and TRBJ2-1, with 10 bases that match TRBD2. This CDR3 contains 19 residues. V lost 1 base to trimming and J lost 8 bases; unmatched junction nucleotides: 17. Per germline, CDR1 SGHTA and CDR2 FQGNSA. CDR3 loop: CASSLDDPTTSGFEDEQFF. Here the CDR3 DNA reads TGTGCCAGCAGCTTAGACGACCCAACGACTAGCGGGTTCGAAGATGAGCAGTTCTTC.

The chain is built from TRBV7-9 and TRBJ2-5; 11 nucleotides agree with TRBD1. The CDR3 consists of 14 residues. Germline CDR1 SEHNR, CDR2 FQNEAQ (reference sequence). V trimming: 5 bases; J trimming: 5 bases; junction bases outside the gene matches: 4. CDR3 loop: CASSPRDRGETQYF. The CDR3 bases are TGTGCCAGCAGCCCCCGGGACAGGGGGGAGACCCAGTACTTC.

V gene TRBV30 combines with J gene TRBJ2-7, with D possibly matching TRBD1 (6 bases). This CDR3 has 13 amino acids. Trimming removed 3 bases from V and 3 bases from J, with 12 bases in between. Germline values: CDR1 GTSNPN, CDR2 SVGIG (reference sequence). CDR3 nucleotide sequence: TGTGCCTGGAGGTTACAGGGTATCTACGAGCAGTACTTC. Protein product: CAWRLQGIYEQYF.

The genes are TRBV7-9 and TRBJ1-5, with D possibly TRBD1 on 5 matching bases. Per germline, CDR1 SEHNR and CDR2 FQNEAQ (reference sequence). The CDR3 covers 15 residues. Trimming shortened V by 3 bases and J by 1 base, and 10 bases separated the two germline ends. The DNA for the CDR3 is TGTGCCAGCAGCTTGTGGGAGGGGAGCAATCAGCCCCAGCATTTT. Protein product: CASSLWEGSNQPQHF.

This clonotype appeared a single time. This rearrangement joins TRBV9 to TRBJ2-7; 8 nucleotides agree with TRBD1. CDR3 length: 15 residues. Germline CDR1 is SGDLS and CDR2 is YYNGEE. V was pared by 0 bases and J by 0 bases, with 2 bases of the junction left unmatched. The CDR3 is CASSVGQGYSYEQYF. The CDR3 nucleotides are TGTGCCAGCAGCGTAGGACAGGGGTACTCCTACGAGCAGTACTTC.

This CDR3 reads CASSASKSSYNSPLHF. DNA for the CDR3: TGTGCCAGCAGTGCTTCGAAGAGCTCCTATAATTCACCCCTCCACTTT. The gene calls are TRBV27 and TRBJ1-6; no clear D. The CDR3 loop spans 16 amino acids. Looked up from germline, CDR1 is MNHEY and CDR2 is SMNVEV (reference sequence). Trimming removed 5 bases from V and 0 bases from J, with 11 bases in between.

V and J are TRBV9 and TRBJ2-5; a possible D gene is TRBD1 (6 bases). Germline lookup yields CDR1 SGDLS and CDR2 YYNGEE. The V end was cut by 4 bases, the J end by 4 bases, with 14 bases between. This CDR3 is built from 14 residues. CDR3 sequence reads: CASSPWATGETQYF. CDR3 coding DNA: TGTGCCAGCAGCCCCTGGGCGACAGGAGAGACCCAGTACTTC.

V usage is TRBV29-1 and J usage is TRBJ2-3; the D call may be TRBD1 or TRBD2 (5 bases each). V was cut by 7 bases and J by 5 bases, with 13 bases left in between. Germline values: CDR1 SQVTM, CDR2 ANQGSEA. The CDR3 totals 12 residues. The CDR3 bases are TGCAGCGCCCTCCGGGACCAAGATACGCAGTATTTT. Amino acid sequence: CSALRDQDTQYF.

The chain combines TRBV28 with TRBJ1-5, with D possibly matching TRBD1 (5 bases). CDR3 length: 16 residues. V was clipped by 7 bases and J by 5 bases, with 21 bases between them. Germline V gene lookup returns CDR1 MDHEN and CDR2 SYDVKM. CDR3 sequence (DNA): TGTGCCAGCACGCACTGGGGCCGTGTCCCCGATCAGCCCCAGCATTTT. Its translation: CASTHWGRVPDQPQHF.

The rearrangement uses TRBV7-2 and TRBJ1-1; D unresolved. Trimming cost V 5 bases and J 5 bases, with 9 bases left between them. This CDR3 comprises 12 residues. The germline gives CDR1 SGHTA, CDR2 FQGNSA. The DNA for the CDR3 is TGTGCCAGCAGCCCCCAAAGGACTGAAGCTTTCTTT. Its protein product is CASSPQRTEAFF.

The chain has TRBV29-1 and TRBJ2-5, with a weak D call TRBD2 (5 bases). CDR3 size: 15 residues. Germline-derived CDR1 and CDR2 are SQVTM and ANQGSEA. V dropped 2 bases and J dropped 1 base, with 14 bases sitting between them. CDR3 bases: TGCAGCGTTGAAATCGGAAGTGGAGGCCAAGAGACCCAGTACTTC. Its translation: CSVEIGSGGQETQYF.

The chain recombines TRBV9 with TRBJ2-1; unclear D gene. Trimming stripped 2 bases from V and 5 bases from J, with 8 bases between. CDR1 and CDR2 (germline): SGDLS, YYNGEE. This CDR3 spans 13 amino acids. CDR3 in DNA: TGTGCCAGCAGCGTCGGCCCCCACAATGAGCAGTTCTTC. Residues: CASSVGPHNEQFF. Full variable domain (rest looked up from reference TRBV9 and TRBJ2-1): DSGVTQTPKHLITATGQRVTLRCSPRSGDLSVYWYQQSLDQGLQFLIQYYNGEERAKGNILERFSAQQFPDLHSELNLSSLELGDSALYFCASSVGPHNEQFFGPGTRLTVL.

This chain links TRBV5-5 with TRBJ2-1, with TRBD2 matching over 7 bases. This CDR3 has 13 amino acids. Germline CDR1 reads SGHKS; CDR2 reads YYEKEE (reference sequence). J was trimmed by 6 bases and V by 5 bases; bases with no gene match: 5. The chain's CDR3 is CASRTTSINEQFF. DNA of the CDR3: TGTGCCAGCAGAACGACTAGCATCAATGAGCAGTTCTTC.

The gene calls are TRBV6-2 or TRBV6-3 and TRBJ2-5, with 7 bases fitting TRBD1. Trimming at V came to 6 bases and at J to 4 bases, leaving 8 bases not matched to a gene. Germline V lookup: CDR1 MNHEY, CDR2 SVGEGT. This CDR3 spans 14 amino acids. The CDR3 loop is CASSYDRVSETQYF. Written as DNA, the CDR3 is TGTGCCAGCAGCTACGACAGGGTGTCAGAGACCCAGTACTTC.

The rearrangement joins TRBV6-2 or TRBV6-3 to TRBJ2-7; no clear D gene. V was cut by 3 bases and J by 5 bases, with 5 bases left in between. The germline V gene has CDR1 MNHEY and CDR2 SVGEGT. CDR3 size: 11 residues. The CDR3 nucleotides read TGTGCCAGCAGTTATGGCGACGAGCAGTACTTC. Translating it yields CASSYGDEQYF.

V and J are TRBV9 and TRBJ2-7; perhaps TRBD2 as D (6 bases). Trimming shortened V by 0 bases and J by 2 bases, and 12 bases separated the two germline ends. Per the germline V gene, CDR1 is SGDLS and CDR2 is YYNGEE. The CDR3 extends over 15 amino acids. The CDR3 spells CASSVADGLTYEQYF. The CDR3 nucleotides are TGTGCCAGCAGCGTAGCGGACGGACTAACCTACGAGCAGTACTTC.

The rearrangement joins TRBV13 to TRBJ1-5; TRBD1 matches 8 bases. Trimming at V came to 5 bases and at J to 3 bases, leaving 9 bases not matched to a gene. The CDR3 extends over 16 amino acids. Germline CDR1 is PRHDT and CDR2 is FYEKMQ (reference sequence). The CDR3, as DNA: TGTGCCAGCAGCATGGGACAGGCCGTCCCCAATCAGCCCCAGCATTTT. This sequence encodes CASSMGQAVPNQPQHF. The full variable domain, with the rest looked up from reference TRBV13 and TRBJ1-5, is AAGVIQSPRHLIKEKRETATLKCYPIPRHDTVYWYQQGPGQDPQFLISFYEKMQSDKGSIPDRFSAQQFSDYHSELNMSSLELGDSALYFCASSMGQAVPNQPQHFGDGTRLSIL.